This is a list of T cell receptor beta chains from one sample in a study of CD8+ T cells in alopecia areata. The repertoire was sequenced with immunoSEQ multiplex PCR; TCRdb's copy has only in-frame clones and lacks some. The data contain under 70,000 clones, 90% to 97% of them singletons. Sequenced material: CD8+ T cells sorted from blood, taken at week 0. The receptors were sampled from a human donor with alopecia areata. The conserved cysteine and the conserved F or W are not part of the CDR3 here. Not all rows give a size; the values are once, few, many and, for expanded clones, a class.

v_call: TRBV5-6; cdr3_length: 14; clone_size: .; j_call: TRBJ2-7; cdr3_aa: ASSLGLGSLEYEQY
v_call: TRBV5-1; cdr3_length: 14; clone_size: .; j_call: TRBJ1-1; cdr3_aa: ASSQGRDIQNTEAF
v_call: TRBV6-5; cdr3_length: 12; clone_size: once; j_call: TRBJ2-7; cdr3_aa: ASSYSSGRYEQY
v_call: TRBV5-5; cdr3_length: 13; clone_size: .; j_call: TRBJ2-1; cdr3_aa: ASSSGQGQDNEQF
v_call: TRBV29-1; cdr3_length: 14; clone_size: .; j_call: TRBJ2-3; cdr3_aa: SLQGDWTGGTDTQY
v_call: TRBV12-5; cdr3_length: 13; clone_size: .; j_call: TRBJ2-1; cdr3_aa: ASGEKRGTYNEQF
v_call: TRBV5-6; cdr3_length: 14; clone_size: .; j_call: TRBJ2-3; cdr3_aa: ASSLRASWGADTQY
v_call: TRBV4-2; cdr3_length: 13; clone_size: .; j_call: TRBJ2-7; cdr3_aa: ASSQEGTAPYEQY
v_call: TRBV5-4; cdr3_length: 11; clone_size: .; j_call: TRBJ1-1; cdr3_aa: ASRFWGNTEAF
v_call: TRBV23-1; cdr3_length: 17; clone_size: few; j_call: TRBJ1-2; cdr3_aa: ASSPHDGTGESAGYGYT
v_call: TRBV4-1; cdr3_length: 14; clone_size: once; j_call: TRBJ1-5; cdr3_aa: ASSQVPGQGNQPQH
v_call: TRBV7-9; cdr3_length: 10; clone_size: .; j_call: TRBJ2-1; cdr3_aa: ASRTGRNEQF
v_call: TRBV4-1; cdr3_length: 12; clone_size: .; j_call: TRBJ2-5; cdr3_aa: ASSQVSPQETQY
v_call: TRBV5-1; cdr3_length: 15; clone_size: .; j_call: TRBJ2-2; cdr3_aa: ASSKTRSELNTGELF
v_call: TRBV29-1; cdr3_length: 14; clone_size: .; j_call: TRBJ2-7; cdr3_aa: SVFGAGDNGLGEQY
v_call: TRBV18; cdr3_length: 14; clone_size: .; j_call: TRBJ2-1; cdr3_aa: ASSPRSTSFYNEQF
v_call: TRBV5-1; cdr3_length: 14; clone_size: once; j_call: TRBJ2-3; cdr3_aa: ASSSDLGRSTDTQY
v_call: TRBV11-1; cdr3_length: 11; clone_size: .; j_call: TRBJ2-3; cdr3_aa: VSGDTGTDTQY
v_call: TRBV10-3; cdr3_length: 14; clone_size: few; j_call: TRBJ2-1; cdr3_aa: AISESMGDGENEQF
v_call: TRBV15; cdr3_length: 15; clone_size: .; j_call: TRBJ2-3; cdr3_aa: ATSRDSSGPGTDTQY
v_call: TRBV27; cdr3_length: 14; clone_size: .; j_call: TRBJ1-5; cdr3_aa: ASRPIQGALDQPQH
v_call: TRBV4-1; cdr3_length: 12; clone_size: .; j_call: TRBJ2-5; cdr3_aa: ASSPGQGQETQY
v_call: TRBV5-6; cdr3_length: 12; clone_size: .; j_call: TRBJ2-7; cdr3_aa: ASSFTGQTYEQY
v_call: TRBV9; cdr3_length: 13; clone_size: .; j_call: TRBJ2-1; cdr3_aa: ASSDPGLAGGEQF
v_call: TRBV7-9; cdr3_length: 10; clone_size: .; j_call: TRBJ2-7; cdr3_aa: ASRQEGAEQY
v_call: TRBV7-6; cdr3_length: 13; clone_size: .; j_call: TRBJ2-3; cdr3_aa: ASSLLTGGSDTQY
v_call: TRBV27; cdr3_length: 11; clone_size: .; j_call: TRBJ1-2; cdr3_aa: ASSTGGADGYT
v_call: TRBV11-2; cdr3_length: 14; clone_size: .; j_call: TRBJ1-6; cdr3_aa: ASSFSRRGYNSPLH
v_call: TRBV14; cdr3_length: 13; clone_size: .; j_call: TRBJ2-2; cdr3_aa: ASSFRTGPTGELF
v_call: TRBV7-2; cdr3_length: 12; clone_size: .; j_call: TRBJ2-5; cdr3_aa: ASSSWSLQETQY
v_call: TRBV23-1; cdr3_length: 11; clone_size: .; j_call: TRBJ1-1; cdr3_aa: ASNIPGGTEAF
v_call: TRBV7-2; cdr3_length: 10; clone_size: .; j_call: TRBJ2-5; cdr3_aa: ASSLAGWTQY
v_call: TRBV7-9; cdr3_length: 10; clone_size: .; j_call: TRBJ2-5; cdr3_aa: ASQGAQETQY
v_call: TRBV7-6; cdr3_length: 13; clone_size: .; j_call: TRBJ2-3; cdr3_aa: ASSKLAGLEDTQY
v_call: TRBV7-9; cdr3_length: 12; clone_size: once; j_call: TRBJ2-3; cdr3_aa: ASSTDSSTDTQY
v_call: TRBV25-1; cdr3_length: 8; clone_size: .; j_call: TRBJ2-7; cdr3_aa: ATGSYEQY
v_call: TRBV6-1; cdr3_length: 14; clone_size: .; j_call: TRBJ2-1; cdr3_aa: ASSGDRPSSYNEQF
v_call: TRBV7-9; cdr3_length: 10; clone_size: .; j_call: TRBJ2-1; cdr3_aa: ASSVLRNEQF
v_call: TRBV2; cdr3_length: 11; clone_size: .; j_call: TRBJ1-1; cdr3_aa: ASSSVGHTEAF
v_call: TRBV7-3; cdr3_length: 13; clone_size: .; j_call: TRBJ2-1; cdr3_aa: ASRIESGAYNEQF
v_call: TRBV29-1; cdr3_length: 11; clone_size: .; j_call: TRBJ2-7; cdr3_aa: SVVPVGGYEQY